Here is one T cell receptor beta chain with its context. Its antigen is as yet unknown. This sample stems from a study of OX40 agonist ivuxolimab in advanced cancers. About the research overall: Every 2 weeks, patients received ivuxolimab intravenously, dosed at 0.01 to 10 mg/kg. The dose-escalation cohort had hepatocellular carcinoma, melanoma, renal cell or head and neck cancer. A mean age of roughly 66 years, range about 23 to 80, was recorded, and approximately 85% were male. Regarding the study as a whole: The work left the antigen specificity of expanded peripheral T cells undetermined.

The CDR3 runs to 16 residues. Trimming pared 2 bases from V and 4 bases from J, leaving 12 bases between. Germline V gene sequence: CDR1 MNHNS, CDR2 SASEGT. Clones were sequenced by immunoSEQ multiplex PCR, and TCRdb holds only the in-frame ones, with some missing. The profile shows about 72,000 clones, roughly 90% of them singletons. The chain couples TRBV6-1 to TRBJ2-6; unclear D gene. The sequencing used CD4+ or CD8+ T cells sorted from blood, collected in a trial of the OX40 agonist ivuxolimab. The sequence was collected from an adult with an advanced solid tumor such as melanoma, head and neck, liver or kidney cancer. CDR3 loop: CASSEIVLSGANVLTF. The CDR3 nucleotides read TGTGCCAGCAGTGAAATCGTCTTATCCGGGGCCAACGTCCTGACTTTC.